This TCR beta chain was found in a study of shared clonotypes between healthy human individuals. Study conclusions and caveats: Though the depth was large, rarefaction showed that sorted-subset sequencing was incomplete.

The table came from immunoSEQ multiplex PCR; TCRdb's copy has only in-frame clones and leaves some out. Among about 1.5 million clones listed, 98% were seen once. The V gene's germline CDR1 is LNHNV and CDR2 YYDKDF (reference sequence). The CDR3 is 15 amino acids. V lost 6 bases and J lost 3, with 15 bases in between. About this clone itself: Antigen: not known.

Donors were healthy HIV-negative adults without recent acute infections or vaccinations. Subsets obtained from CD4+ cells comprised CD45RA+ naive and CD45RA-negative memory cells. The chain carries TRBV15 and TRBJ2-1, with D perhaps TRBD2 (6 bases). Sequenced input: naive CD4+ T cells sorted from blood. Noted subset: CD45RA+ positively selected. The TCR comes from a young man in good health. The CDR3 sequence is CATSQRDFVYNEQFF. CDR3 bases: TGTGCCACCAGTCAAAGGGACTTTGTCTACAATGAGCAGTTCTTC.